Listed here is a single T cell receptor beta chain. Antigen unknown. CDR1 SGHNT and CDR2 YENEEA come from the germline V gene. V gave up 2 bases and J gave up 5 bases, with 9 bases separating them. This CDR3 comprises 13 residues. This sample was taken from a study of T cell responses to AZD1222 COVID-19 vaccine. Study-level findings and limits: Every sample of the repertoires postdated the peak T cell response.

Here immunoSEQ multiplex PCR was the method, and the copy in TCRdb shows in-frame clones only, minus some. Here the sample spans over 75,000 clones, about nine tenths being singletons. This clonotype originated in an adult in good health. This specimen consisted of peripheral blood, obtained on day 0 of AZD1222 vaccination. This chain links TRBV11-3 with TRBJ1-1, with D tentatively TRBD1 (5 bases). CDR3 bases: TGTGCCAGCAGCTTACCGGGGGAGACTGAAGCTTTCTTT. Its translation: CASSLPGETEAFF. Combining the CDR3 with reference TRBV11-3 and TRBJ1-1 gives the whole variable domain EAGVVQSPRYKIIEKKQPVAFWCNPISGHNTLYWYLQNLGQGPELLIRYENEEAVDDSQLPKDRFSAERLKGVDSTLKIQPAELGDSAVYLCASSLPGETEAFFGQGTRLTVV.